The T cell receptor (beta chain) described here comes from a study of shared clonotypes between healthy human individuals. Repertoires were generated with immunoSEQ multiplex PCR, while TCRdb's copy carries only in-frame clones and drops some. The sample records about 1.1 million clones, approximately 80% being singletons. The CDR3 is made up of 15 amino acids. Germline CDR1 reads SGHTA; CDR2 reads FQGNSA. V lost 3 bases and J lost 4; bases outside the gene matches: 8. This clone was detected many times. The genes are TRBV7-2 and TRBJ1-2, with 7 bases matching TRBD1. Material: memory CD4+ T cells from PBMCs. Stated subset: CD45RA-negative fraction. The TCR was taken from a man aged 18 to 30 in good health. Some clones in this sample may be carry-over from other donors' samples. The CDR3 protein is CASSFPGQSLYGYTF. The CDR3 nucleotides read TGTGCCAGCAGCTTCCCGGGACAGTCTCTCTATGGCTACACCTTC. Looking up the rest from reference TRBV7-2 and TRBJ1-2 gives the full variable domain: GAGVSQSPSNKVTEKGKDVELRCDPISGHTALYWYRQSLGQGLEFLIYFQGNSAPDKSGLPSDRFSAERTGGSVSTLTIQRTQQEDSAVYLCASSFPGQSLYGYTFGSGTRLTVV.